Following are 18 T cell receptor beta chains from one sample sequenced in a study of beta chain features in type 1 diabetes. Study-wide points: Within each of all four CD4+ subsets, Type 1 diabetes patients had TCRB CDR3s that were moderately but significantly shorter.

Expressed TCRB transcripts got sequenced, as all isolated RNA was reverse transcribed. Profiling relied on immunoSEQ multiplex PCR, and the TCRdb table lists in-frame clones only, not all of them. This sample has around 170,000 clones, with 9% to 10% found just once. The antigens these receptors bind are not known. The sample consisted of central memory CD4+ T cells from blood. All receptors come from a woman between 25 and 40 years old with type 1 diabetes.

V is TRBV7-9 and J is TRBJ1-1; no firm D call. The CDR3 length is 12 residues. Looked up from germline, CDR1 is SEHNR and CDR2 is FQNEAQ (reference sequence). V lost 5 bases and J 5 bases, leaving 9 bases between the germline ends. Here the CDR3 reads CASSQARTEAFF. In DNA, the CDR3 is TGTGCCAGCAGCCAAGCACGAACTGAAGCTTTCTTT.

This chain joins TRBV2 and TRBJ2-5; TRBD2 matches 9 bases. The CDR3 has 16 residues. Trimming at V came to 8 bases and at J to 4 bases, leaving 14 bases not matched to a gene. Looked up from germline, CDR1 is SNHLY and CDR2 is FYNNEI. For the CDR3, the DNA is TGTGCCAGCGAGGTACCTAGACTAGCGGAAGGAGAGACCCAGTACTTC. Translated, it gives CASEVPRLAEGETQYF. The full variable domain, with the rest looked up from reference TRBV2 and TRBJ2-5, is EPEVTQTPSHQVTQMGQEVILRCVPISNHLYFYWYRQILGQKVEFLVSFYNNEISEKSEIFDDQFSVERPDGSNFTLKIRSTKLEDSAMYFCASEVPRLAEGETQYFGPGTRLLVL.

The chain combines TRBV29-1 with TRBJ2-3; 10 bases agree with TRBD1. V was clipped by 4 bases and J by 1 base; unmatched bases: 11. Germline V gives CDR1 SQVTM, CDR2 ANQGSEA. This CDR3 contains 17 residues. DNA of the CDR3: TGCAGCGTTGCTCAGATGACAGGGGGCGGAGGCACAGATACGCAGTATTTT. Translating it yields CSVAQMTGGGGTDTQYF.

This clone has just a few counts. Here the CDR3 reads CASSLGQGVGYGYTF. The DNA for the CDR3 is TGTGCCAGCAGCTTAGGACAGGGGGTAGGATATGGCTACACCTTC. This chain links TRBV7-2 with TRBJ1-2; 9 nucleotides line up with TRBD1. Germline loops: CDR1 SGHTA, CDR2 FQGNSA. V lost 1 base, J lost 5 bases, and 5 bases stayed unmatched. This CDR3 comprises 15 residues.

This chain joins TRBV11-3 and TRBJ2-5; weak D call: TRBD1 (5 bases). The CDR3 has 14 amino acids. Germline V CDR1 and CDR2: SGHNT, YENEEA. Trimming shortened V by 4 bases and J by 4 bases, and 13 bases separated the two germline ends. CDR3 in amino acids: CASSSETGGETQYF. The CDR3 nucleotides read TGTGCCAGCAGCTCTGAAACAGGTGGAGAGACCCAGTACTTC.

This clone has more than one count but fewer than ten. The rearrangement joins TRBV5-4 to TRBJ2-5, with TRBD2 matching over 7 bases. V dropped 1 base and J dropped 1; count of bases not matched to a gene: 7. Germline loops: CDR1 SGHNT, CDR2 YYREEE (reference sequence). The CDR3 runs to 16 residues. Here the CDR3 reads CASSLPGEGVQETQYF. CDR3 in DNA: TGTGCCAGCAGCTTGCCCGGGGAGGGAGTCCAAGAGACCCAGTACTTC.

The J gene is TRBJ2-5, the V gene TRBV11-2, with 8 bases matching TRBD1. CDR3 size: 14 residues. Germline V gene lookup returns CDR1 SGHAT and CDR2 FQNNGV. V lost 5 bases, J lost 5 bases, and 7 bases stayed unmatched. CDR3 in amino acids: CASSPGQGLETQYF. The CDR3 DNA is TGTGCCAGCAGCCCCGGACAGGGATTGGAGACCCAGTACTTC. Supplemented by reference TRBV11-2 and TRBJ2-5, the full variable domain reads EAGVAQSPRYKIIEKRQSVAFWCNPISGHATLYWYQQILGQGPKLLIQFQNNGVVDDSQLPKDRFSAERLKGVDSTLKIQPAKLEDSAVYLCASSPGQGLETQYFGPGTRLLVL.

In its sample, this clone was seen a few times. The genes are TRBV25-1 and TRBJ1-2; maybe TRBD1 (5 bases). The CDR3 has 13 amino acids. Trimming cost V 4 bases and J 1 base, with 7 bases left between them. Looked up from germline, CDR1 is MGHDK and CDR2 is SYGVNS. CDR3 protein: CASSVTVNYGYTF. The CDR3 DNA reads TGTGCCAGCAGTGTGACAGTTAACTATGGCTACACCTTC.

This clone was seen more than once but under ten times. The chain links TRBV28 to TRBJ1-5; D is possibly TRBD1 (5 bases). The CDR3 extends over 14 amino acids. Trimming removed 6 bases at V and 0 bases at J, with 9 bases between. Per germline, CDR1 MDHEN and CDR2 SYDVKM. CDR3 protein: CASSSGGSNQPQHF. The DNA of the CDR3 is TGTGCCAGCAGCTCCGGGGGTAGCAATCAGCCCCAGCATTTT. The full variable domain, completed using reference TRBV28 and TRBJ1-5, is DVKVTQSSRYLVKRTGEKVFLECVQDMDHENMFWYRQDPGLGLRLIYFSYDVKMKEKGDIPEGYSVSREKKERFSLILESASTNQTSMYLCASSSGGSNQPQHFGDGTRLSIL.

The gene calls are TRBV7-8 and TRBJ1-5; 11 bases map to TRBD1. From germline, CDR1 is SGHVS and CDR2 FQNEAQ. This CDR3 is 21 amino acids long. Unmatched junction bases numbered 14, after V lost 1 base and J lost 0 bases. The CDR3 protein is CASSLGRLRTGGLYSNQPQHF. The CDR3 region has the DNA TGTGCCAGCAGCTTAGGGCGTCTTAGGACAGGGGGCTTGTATAGCAATCAGCCCCAGCATTTT. Complete variable domain (other parts from reference TRBV7-8 and TRBJ1-5): GAGVSQSPRYKVAKRGQDVALRCDPISGHVSLFWYQQALGQGPEFLTYFQNEAQLDKSGLPSDRFFAERPEGSVSTLKIQRTQQEDSAVYLCASSLGRLRTGGLYSNQPQHFGDGTRLSIL.

The rearrangement uses TRBV5-1 and TRBJ1-2; tentatively, D is TRBD1 (6 bases). Germline loops: CDR1 SGHRS, CDR2 YFSETQ. CDR3 length: 14 amino acids. Trimming removed 5 bases from V and 3 bases from J, with 14 bases in between. This CDR3 is CASRFGQIDYGYTF. The CDR3, as DNA: TGCGCCAGCAGGTTTGGACAGATCGACTATGGCTACACCTTC.

The V gene is TRBV9, the J gene TRBJ2-1; a possible D gene is TRBD1 (6 bases). The CDR3 runs 15 residues. Germline lookup yields CDR1 SGDLS and CDR2 YYNGEE. The V end was cut by 0 bases, the J end by 8 bases, with 15 bases between. DNA for the CDR3: TGTGCCAGCAGCGTAGGGGGGCCAAACGAAGATGAGCAGTTCTTC. Translating it yields CASSVGGPNEDEQFF.

V usage is TRBV5-8 and J usage is TRBJ2-5; weak D call: TRBD2 (6 bases). Germline CDR1 SGHTS, CDR2 YDEGEE. Trimming stripped 6 bases from V and 1 base from J, with 10 bases between. The CDR3 is made up of 13 amino acids. The CDR3 DNA reads TGTGCCAGCAACCGGGGGTCCCAAGAGACCCAGTACTTC. It codes for CASNRGSQETQYF.

The CDR3, as DNA: TGTGCCAGCTCACCATTCGACAGAAACTCTGGAAACACCATATATTTT. Translation gives CASSPFDRNSGNTIYF. J is TRBJ1-3 and V is TRBV18; tentative D call: TRBD1 (5 bases). This CDR3 is built from 16 residues. Germline V gene lookup returns CDR1 KGHSH and CDR2 LQKENI. V dropped 2 bases and J dropped 0 bases, with 11 bases sitting between them. The whole variable domain, remainder taken from reference TRBV18 and TRBJ1-3, is NAGVMQNPRHLVRRRGQEARLRCSPMKGHSHVYWYRQLPEEGLKFMVYLQKENIIDESGMPKERFSAEFPKEGPSILRIQQVVRGDSAAYFCASSPFDRNSGNTIYFGEGSWLTVV.

This clone was counted between two and nine times. The CDR3 protein is CASSLGGSRTYEQYF. In DNA, the CDR3 is TGTGCCAGCAGTTTAGGCGGGAGCCGCACCTACGAGCAGTACTTC. The V call is TRBV28, the J call TRBJ2-7, with TRBD2 matching 7 bases. This CDR3 has 15 residues. Unmatched junction bases numbered 6, after V lost 2 bases and J lost 2 bases. Looked up from germline, CDR1 is MDHEN and CDR2 is SYDVKM.

The rearrangement links TRBV27 to TRBJ1-1; the D is unclear. The CDR3 extends over 13 amino acids. Deletions cut 2 bases from V and 11 bases from J, with 15 bases between. Germline CDR1 MNHEY, CDR2 SMNVEV (reference sequence). The DNA of the CDR3 is TGTGCCAGCAGTTTAGATAACAGCGGTTGGGCTTTCTTT. It yields the protein CASSLDNSGWAFF.

This clone was seen only a few times. The V call is TRBV7-2, the J call TRBJ1-1; a weak D match, TRBD1 (6 bases). Germline CDR1 reads SGHTA; CDR2 reads FQGNSA. The CDR3 is made up of 15 amino acids. V was cut by 1 base and J by 3 bases, with 12 bases left in between. CDR3 DNA: TGTGCCAGCAGCTTAGGTGGAGGGGGGGACACTGAAGCTTTCTTT. This encodes CASSLGGGGDTEAFF.

This clone has more than one count but fewer than ten. The chain combines TRBV30 with TRBJ2-1, with TRBD2 matching over 7 bases. CDR1 GTSNPN and CDR2 SVGIG come from the germline V gene (reference sequence). CDR3 size: 18 residues. After removal of 1 base from V and 9 bases from J, the junction contained 21 bases not matched to a gene. CDR3 DNA sequence: TGTGCCTGGAGTGGGGTCCGCGGGGGAGGACGAGTCGAAGGTGAGCAGTTCTTC. Its translation: CAWSGVRGGGRVEGEQFF.